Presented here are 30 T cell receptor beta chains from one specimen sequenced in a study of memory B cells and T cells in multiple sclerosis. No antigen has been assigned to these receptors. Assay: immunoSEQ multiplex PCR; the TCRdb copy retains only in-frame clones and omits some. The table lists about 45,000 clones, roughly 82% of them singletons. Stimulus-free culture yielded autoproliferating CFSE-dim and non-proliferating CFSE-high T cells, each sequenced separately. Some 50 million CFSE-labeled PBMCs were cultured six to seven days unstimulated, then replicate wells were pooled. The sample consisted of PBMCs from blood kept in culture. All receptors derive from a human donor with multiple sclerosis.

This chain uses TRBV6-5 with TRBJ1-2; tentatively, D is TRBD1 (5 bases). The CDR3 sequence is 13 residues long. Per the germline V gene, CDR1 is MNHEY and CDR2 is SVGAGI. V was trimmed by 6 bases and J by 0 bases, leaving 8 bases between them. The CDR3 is CASRGLSNYGYTF. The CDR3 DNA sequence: TGTGCCAGCAGGGGGCTCTCTAACTATGGCTACACCTTC.

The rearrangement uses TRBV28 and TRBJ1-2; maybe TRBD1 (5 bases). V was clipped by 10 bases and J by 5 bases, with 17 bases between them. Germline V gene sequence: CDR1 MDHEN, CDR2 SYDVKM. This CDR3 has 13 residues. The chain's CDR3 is CATPRRDQYGYTF. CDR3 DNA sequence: TGTGCCACCCCGCGCAGGGACCAATATGGCTACACCTTC.

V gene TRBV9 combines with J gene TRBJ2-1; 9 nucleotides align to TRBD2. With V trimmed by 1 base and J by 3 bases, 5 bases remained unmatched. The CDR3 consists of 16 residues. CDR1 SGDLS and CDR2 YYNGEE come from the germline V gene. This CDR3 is CASSVLISGGYNEQFF. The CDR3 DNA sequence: TGTGCCAGCAGCGTATTAATTAGCGGGGGCTACAATGAGCAGTTCTTC.

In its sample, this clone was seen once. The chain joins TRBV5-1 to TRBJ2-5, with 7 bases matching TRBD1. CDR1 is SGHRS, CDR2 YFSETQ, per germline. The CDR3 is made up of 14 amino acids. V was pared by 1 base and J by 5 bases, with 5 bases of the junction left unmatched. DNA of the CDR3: TGCGCCAGCAGCTTGTGGGACAGCGAGGAGACCCAGTACTTC. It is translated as CASSLWDSEETQYF.

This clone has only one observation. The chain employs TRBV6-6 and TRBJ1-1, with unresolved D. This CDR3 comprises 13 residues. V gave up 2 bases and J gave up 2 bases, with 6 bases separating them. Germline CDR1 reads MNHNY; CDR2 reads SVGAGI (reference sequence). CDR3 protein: CASSYEGNTEAFF. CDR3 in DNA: TGTGCCAGCAGTTACGAGGGAAACACTGAAGCTTTCTTT.

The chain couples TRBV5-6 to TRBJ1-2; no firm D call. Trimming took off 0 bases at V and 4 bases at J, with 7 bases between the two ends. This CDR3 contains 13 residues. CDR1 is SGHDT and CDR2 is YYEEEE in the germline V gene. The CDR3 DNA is TGTGCCAGCAGCTTGGACCTCCTCTATGGCTACACCTTC. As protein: CASSLDLLYGYTF.

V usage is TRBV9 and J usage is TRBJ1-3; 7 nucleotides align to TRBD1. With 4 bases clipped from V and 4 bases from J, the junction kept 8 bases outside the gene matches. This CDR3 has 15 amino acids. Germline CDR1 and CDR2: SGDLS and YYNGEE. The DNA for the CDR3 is TGTGCCAGCAGCAAGGACAGGTTTGAAGGAAACACCATATATTTT. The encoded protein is CASSKDRFEGNTIYF.

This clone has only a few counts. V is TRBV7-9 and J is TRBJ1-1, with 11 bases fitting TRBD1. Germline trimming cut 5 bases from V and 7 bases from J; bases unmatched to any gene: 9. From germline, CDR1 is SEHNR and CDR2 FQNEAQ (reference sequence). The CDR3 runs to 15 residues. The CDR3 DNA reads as TGTGCCAGCAGCGAACCGGACAGGGGGCGGGTTGAAGCTTTCTTT. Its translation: CASSEPDRGRVEAFF.

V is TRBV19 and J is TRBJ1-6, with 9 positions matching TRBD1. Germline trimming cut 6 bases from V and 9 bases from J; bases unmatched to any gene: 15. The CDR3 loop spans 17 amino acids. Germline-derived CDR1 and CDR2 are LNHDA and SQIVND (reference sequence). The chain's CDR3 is CASSLTGGQGSVSPLHF. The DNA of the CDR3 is TGTGCCAGTAGCCTTACTGGCGGACAGGGGTCTGTTTCACCCCTCCACTTT. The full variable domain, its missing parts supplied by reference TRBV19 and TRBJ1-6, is DGGITQSPKYLFRKEGQNVTLSCEQNLNHDAMYWYRQDPGQGLRLIYYSQIVNDFQKGDIAEGYSVSREKKESFPLTVTSAQKNPTAFYLCASSLTGGQGSVSPLHFGNGTRLTVT.

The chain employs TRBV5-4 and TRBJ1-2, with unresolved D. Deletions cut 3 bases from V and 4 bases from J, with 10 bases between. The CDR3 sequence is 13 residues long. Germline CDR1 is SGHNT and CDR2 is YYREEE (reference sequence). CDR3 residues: CASSSGTTYGYTF. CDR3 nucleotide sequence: TGTGCCAGCAGCTCGGGAACCACCTATGGCTACACCTTC. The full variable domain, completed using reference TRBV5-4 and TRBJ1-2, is ETGVTQSPTHLIKTRGQQVTLRCSSQSGHNTVSWYQQALGQGPQFIFQYYREEENGRGNFPPRFSGLQFPNYSSELNVNALELDDSALYLCASSSGTTYGYTFGSGTRLTVV.

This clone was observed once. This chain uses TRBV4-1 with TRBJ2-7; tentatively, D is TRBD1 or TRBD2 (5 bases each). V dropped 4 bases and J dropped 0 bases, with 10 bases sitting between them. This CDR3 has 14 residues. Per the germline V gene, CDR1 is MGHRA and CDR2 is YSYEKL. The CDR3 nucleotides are TGCGCCAGCAGCCCCGGGGCCCGCTCCTACGAGCAGTACTTC. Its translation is CASSPGARSYEQYF.

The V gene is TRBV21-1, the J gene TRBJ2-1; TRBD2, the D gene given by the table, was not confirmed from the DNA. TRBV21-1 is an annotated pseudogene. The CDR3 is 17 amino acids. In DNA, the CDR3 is TGTGCCAGCAGTGTAGAGCTAGCTACACATTCCGACAATGAGCAGTTCTTC. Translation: CASSVELATHSDNEQFF.

The chain's CDR3 is CASSRPTGMNTEAFF. CDR3 sequence (DNA): TGTGCCAGCAGCAGACCGACAGGGATGAACACTGAAGCTTTCTTT. The V gene is TRBV5-6, the J gene TRBJ1-1, with 7 nucleotides matching TRBD1. The ends lost 4 bases at V and 0 bases at J; junction bases unmatched: 6. This CDR3 comprises 15 residues. From germline, CDR1 is SGHDT and CDR2 YYEEEE. Complete variable domain (other parts from reference TRBV5-6 and TRBJ1-1): DAGVTQSPTHLIKTRGQQVTLRCSPKSGHDTVSWYQQALGQGPQFIFQYYEEEERQRGNFPDRFSGHQFPNYSSELNVNALLLGDSALYLCASSRPTGMNTEAFFGQGTRLTVV.

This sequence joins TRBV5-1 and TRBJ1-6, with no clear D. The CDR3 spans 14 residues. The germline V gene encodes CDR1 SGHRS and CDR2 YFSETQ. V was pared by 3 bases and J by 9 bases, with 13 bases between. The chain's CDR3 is CASSYAGISSPLHF. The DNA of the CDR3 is TGCGCCAGCAGCTACGCCGGGATTTCTTCACCCCTCCACTTT.

CDR3 residues: CASNTRDRGEKLFF. Here the CDR3 DNA reads TGTGCCAGTAATACCCGGGACAGGGGTGAAAAACTGTTTTTT. The gene calls are TRBV28 and TRBJ1-4, with 10 bases identical to TRBD1. V trimming: 9 bases; J trimming: 7 bases; junction bases outside the gene matches: 8. The CDR3 runs to 14 residues. CDR1 is MDHEN and CDR2 is SYDVKM in the germline V gene. Variable domain in full (rest from reference TRBV28 and TRBJ1-4): DVKVTQSSRYLVKRTGEKVFLECVQDMDHENMFWYRQDPGLGLRLIYFSYDVKMKEKGDIPEGYSVSREKKERFSLILESASTNQTSMYLCASNTRDRGEKLFFGSGTQLSVL.

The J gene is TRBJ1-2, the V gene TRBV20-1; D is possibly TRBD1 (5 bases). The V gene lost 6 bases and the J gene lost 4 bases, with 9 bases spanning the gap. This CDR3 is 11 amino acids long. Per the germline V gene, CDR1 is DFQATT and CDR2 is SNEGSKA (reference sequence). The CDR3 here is CSADNFYGYTF. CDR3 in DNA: TGCAGTGCGGACAACTTCTATGGCTACACCTTC.

The CDR3 DNA reads TGTGCCAGCACCGGAGACCACGTCCTGACTTTC. Residues: CASTGDHVLTF. The chain combines TRBV2 with TRBJ2-6; D gene uncertain. CDR1 SNHLY and CDR2 FYNNEI come from the germline V gene. The CDR3 has 11 amino acids. Trimming removed 7 bases at V and 11 bases at J, with 9 bases between.

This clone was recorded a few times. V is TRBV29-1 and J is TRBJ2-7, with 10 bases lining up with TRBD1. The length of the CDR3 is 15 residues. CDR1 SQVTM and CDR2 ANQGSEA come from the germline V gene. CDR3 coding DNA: TGCAGAGACCCCCGAGGGGGGACAGGGGAGGACGAGCAGTACTTC. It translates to CRDPRGGTGEDEQYF.

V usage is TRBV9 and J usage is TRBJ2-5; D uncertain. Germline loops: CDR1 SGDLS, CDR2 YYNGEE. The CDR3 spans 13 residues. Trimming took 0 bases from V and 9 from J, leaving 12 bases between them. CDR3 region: CASSVDGQIPQYF. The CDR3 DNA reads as TGTGCCAGCAGCGTAGACGGTCAGATCCCCCAGTACTTC. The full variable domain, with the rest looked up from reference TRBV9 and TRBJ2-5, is DSGVTQTPKHLITATGQRVTLRCSPRSGDLSVYWYQQSLDQGLQFLIQYYNGEERAKGNILERFSAQQFPDLHSELNLSSLELGDSALYFCASSVDGQIPQYFGPGTRLLVL.

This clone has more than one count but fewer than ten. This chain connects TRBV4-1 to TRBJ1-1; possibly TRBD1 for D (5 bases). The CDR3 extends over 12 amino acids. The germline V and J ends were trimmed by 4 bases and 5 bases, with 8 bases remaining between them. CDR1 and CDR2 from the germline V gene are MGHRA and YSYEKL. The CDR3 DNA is TGCGCCAGCAGCCCAGGACAAACTGAAGCTTTCTTT. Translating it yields CASSPGQTEAFF.

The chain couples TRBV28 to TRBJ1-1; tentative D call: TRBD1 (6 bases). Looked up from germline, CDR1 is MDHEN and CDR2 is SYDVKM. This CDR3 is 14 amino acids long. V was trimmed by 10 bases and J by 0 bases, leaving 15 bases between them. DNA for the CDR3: TGTGCCAACAGGGAAGTCGTGATGAACACTGAAGCTTTCTTT. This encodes CANREVVMNTEAFF.

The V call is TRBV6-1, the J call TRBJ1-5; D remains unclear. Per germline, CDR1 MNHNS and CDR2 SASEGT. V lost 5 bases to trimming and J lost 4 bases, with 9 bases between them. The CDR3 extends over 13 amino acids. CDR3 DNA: TGTGCCAGCAGTACCTACGGGAATCAGCCCCAGCATTTT. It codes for CASSTYGNQPQHF.

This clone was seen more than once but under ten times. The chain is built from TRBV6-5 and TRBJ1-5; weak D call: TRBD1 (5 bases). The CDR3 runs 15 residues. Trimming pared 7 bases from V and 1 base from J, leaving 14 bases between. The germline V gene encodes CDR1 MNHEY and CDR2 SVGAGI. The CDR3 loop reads CASMREGPSNQPQHF. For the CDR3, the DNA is TGTGCCAGCATGAGGGAGGGACCGAGCAATCAGCCCCAGCATTTT.

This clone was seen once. This chain's CDR3 is CASSWDSSSYNEQFF. CDR3 nucleotide sequence: TGTGCCAGCAGCTGGGACTCCAGCTCCTACAATGAGCAGTTCTTC. This chain connects TRBV5-4 to TRBJ2-1; TRBD2 is a possible D gene (6 bases). Trimming took 3 bases from V and 0 from J, leaving 10 bases between them. Germline CDR1 reads SGHNT; CDR2 reads YYREEE (reference sequence). CDR3 length: 15 amino acids. Variable domain in full (rest from reference TRBV5-4 and TRBJ2-1): ETGVTQSPTHLIKTRGQQVTLRCSSQSGHNTVSWYQQALGQGPQFIFQYYREEENGRGNFPPRFSGLQFPNYSSELNVNALELDDSALYLCASSWDSSSYNEQFFGPGTRLTVL.

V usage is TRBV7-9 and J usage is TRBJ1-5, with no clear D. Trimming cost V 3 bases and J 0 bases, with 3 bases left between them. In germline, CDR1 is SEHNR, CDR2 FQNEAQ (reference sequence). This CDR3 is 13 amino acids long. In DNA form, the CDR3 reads TGTGCCAGCAGCTTCGATAGCAATCAGCCCCAGCATTTT. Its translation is CASSFDSNQPQHF.

The CDR3 bases are TGTGCCAGCAGGGAAACAGGGGGCAGACAATATGGCTACACCTTC. Translation gives CASRETGGRQYGYTF. This chain joins TRBV28 and TRBJ1-2, with 9 bases aligning to TRBD1. V lost 6 bases, J lost 5 bases, and 10 bases stayed unmatched. The germline V gene has CDR1 MDHEN and CDR2 SYDVKM. The CDR3 has 15 amino acids.

CDR3 residues: CASSFRGAHNEQYF. The CDR3 nucleotides read TGTGCCAGTAGTTTCCGGGGGGCGCACAACGAGCAGTACTTC. The chain is built from TRBV19 and TRBJ2-7; TRBD2 might be the D (7 bases). CDR3 size: 14 residues. V was clipped by 5 bases and J by 5 bases, with 16 bases between them. The V gene's germline CDR1 is LNHDA and CDR2 SQIVND (reference sequence).

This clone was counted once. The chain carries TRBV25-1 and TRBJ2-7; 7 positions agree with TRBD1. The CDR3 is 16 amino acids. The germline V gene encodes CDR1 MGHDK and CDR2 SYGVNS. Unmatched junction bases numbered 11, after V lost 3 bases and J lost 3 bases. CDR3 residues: CASSDPDRVRRYEQYF. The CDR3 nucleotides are TGTGCCAGCAGTGACCCCGACAGGGTTAGACGCTACGAGCAGTACTTC.

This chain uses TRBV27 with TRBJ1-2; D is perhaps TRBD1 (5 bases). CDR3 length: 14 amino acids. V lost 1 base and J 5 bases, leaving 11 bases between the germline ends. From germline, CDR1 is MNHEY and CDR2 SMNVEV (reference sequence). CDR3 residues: CASSLLSQGYGYTF. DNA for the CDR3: TGTGCCAGCAGTTTATTGTCTCAGGGATATGGCTACACCTTC.

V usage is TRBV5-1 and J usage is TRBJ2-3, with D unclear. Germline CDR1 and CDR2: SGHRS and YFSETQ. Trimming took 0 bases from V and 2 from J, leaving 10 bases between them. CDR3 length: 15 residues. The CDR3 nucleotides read TGCGCCAGCAGCTTGGAGGGCAGGCCCACAGATACGCAGTATTTT. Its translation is CASSLEGRPTDTQYF.